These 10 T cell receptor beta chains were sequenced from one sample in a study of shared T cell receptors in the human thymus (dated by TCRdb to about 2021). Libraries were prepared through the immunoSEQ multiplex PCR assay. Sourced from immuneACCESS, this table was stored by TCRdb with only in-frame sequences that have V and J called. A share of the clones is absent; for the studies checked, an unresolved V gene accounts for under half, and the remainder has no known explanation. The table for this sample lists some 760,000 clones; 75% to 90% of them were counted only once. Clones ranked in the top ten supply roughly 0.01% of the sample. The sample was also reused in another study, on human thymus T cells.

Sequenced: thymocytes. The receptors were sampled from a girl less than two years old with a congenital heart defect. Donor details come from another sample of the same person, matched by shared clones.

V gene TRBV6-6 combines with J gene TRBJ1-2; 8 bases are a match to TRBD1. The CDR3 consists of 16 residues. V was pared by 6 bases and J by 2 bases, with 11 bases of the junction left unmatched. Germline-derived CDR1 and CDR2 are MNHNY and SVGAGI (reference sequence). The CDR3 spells CASRYTRGRGNYGYTF. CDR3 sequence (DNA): TGTGCCAGCAGATATACCAGGGGGCGAGGGAACTATGGCTACACCTTC.

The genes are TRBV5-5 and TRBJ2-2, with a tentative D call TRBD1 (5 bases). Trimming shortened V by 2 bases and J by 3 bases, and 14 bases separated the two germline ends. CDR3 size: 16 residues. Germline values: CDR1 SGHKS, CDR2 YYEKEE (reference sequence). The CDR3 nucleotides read TGTGCCAGCAGCTTTCGGCAGGGTGAGGACACCGGGGAGCTGTTTTTT. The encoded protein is CASSFRQGEDTGELFF.

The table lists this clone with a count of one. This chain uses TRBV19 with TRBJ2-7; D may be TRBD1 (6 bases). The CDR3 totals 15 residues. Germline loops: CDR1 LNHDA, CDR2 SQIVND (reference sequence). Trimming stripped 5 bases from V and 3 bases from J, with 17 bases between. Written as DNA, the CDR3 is TGTGCCAGTAGTGGATCGACAGGCAGTTTCTACGAGCAGTACTTC. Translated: CASSGSTGSFYEQYF.

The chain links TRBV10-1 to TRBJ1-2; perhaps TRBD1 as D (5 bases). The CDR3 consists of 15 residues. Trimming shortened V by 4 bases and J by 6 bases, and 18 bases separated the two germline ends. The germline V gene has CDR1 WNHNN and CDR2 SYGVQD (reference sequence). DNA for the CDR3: TGCGCCAGCAGTGGTATTATAGGGGCCAGGGATGGCTACACCTTC. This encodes CASSGIIGARDGYTF.

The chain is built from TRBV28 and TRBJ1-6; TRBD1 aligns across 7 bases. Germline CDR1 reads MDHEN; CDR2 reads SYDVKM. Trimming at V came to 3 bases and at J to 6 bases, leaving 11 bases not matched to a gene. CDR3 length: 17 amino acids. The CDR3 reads CASSLERGRSFNSPLHF. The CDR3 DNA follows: TGTGCCAGCAGTTTGGAGAGGGGGCGATCATTTAATTCACCCCTCCACTTT.

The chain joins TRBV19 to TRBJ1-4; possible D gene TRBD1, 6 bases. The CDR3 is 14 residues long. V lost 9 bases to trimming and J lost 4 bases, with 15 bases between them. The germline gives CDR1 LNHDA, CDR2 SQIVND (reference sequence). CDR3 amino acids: CASMKTGFNEKLFF. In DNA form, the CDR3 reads TGTGCCAGCATGAAGACAGGATTTAATGAAAAACTGTTTTTT. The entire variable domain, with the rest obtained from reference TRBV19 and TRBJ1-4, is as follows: DGGITQSPKYLFRKEGQNVTLSCEQNLNHDAMYWYRQDPGQGLRLIYYSQIVNDFQKGDIAEGYSVSREKKESFPLTVTSAQKNPTAFYLCASMKTGFNEKLFFGSGTQLSVL.

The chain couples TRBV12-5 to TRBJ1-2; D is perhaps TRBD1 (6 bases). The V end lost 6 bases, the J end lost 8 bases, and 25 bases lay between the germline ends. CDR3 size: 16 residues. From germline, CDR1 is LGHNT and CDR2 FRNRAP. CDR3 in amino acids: CASGPVSLDRPGGYTF. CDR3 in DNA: TGTGCTAGTGGGCCAGTCTCCTTAGACAGGCCGGGAGGCTACACCTTC.

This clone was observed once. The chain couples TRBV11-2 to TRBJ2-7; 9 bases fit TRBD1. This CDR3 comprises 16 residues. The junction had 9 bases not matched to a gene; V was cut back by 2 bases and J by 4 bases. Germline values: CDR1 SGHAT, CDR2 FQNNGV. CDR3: CASSLLGGQGGYEQYF. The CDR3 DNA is TGTGCCAGCAGCTTACTGGGGGGACAGGGAGGGTACGAGCAGTACTTC.

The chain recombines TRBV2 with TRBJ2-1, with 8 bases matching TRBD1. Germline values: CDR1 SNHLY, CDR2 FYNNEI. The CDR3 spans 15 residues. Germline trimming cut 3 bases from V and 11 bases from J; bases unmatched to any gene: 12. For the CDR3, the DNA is TGTGCCAGCAGTGAGGGACAGGACCCCATATTTAAGCAGTTCTTC. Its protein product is CASSEGQDPIFKQFF.

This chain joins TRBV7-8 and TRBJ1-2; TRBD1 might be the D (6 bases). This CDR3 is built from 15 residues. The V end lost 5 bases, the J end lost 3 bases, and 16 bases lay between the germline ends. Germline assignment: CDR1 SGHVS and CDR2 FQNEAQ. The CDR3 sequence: CASSINRVTDYGYTF. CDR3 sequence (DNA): TGTGCCAGCAGCATCAACAGGGTGACGGACTATGGCTACACCTTC.